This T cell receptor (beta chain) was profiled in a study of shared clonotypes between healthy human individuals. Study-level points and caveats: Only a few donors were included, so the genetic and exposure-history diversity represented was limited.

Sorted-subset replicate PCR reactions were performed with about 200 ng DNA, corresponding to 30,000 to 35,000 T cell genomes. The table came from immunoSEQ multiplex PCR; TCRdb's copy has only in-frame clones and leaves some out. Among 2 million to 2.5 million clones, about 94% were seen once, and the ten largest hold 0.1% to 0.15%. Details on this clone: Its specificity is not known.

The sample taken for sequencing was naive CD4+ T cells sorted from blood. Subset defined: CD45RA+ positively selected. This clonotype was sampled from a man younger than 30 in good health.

Here the CDR3 DNA reads TGTGCCAGCAGTTCGGGGGGAGTTTCGGACAGGGCCTACGAGCAGTACTTC. Translating it yields CASSSGGVSDRAYEQYF. This rearrangement joins TRBV27 to TRBJ2-7; D may be TRBD1 (8 bases). The CDR3 is made up of 17 amino acids. The V and J ends lost 4 bases and 2 bases respectively, with 21 bases between them. Germline-derived CDR1 and CDR2 are MNHEY and SMNVEV (reference sequence).